Listed below are T cell receptor beta chains from one sample, sequenced in a study of blood T cell repertoires in COVID-19. TCRdb's table, derived via immunoSEQ multiplex PCR, lists solely in-frame clones and lacks some. The table records nearly 95,000 clones, roughly 79% of them present only once. Sequenced sample: peripheral blood. These receptors were obtained from a human donor in a cohort sampled during active COVID-19. Both conserved end residues are part of each CDR3. D genes are given only for firm matches. Only part of the rows carry a size: once, few, many, or a class if the clone is expanded.

d_call: TRBD1
v_call: TRBV18
j_call: TRBJ1-1
clone_size: .
cdr3_aa: CASSVPGQGTEAFF
cdr3_nt: TGTGCCAGCTCAGTTCCGGGACAGGGCACTGAAGCTTTCTTT

d_call: TRBD1
v_call: TRBV6-5
j_call: TRBJ2-1
clone_size: .
cdr3_aa: CASSYSGDRVLNEQFF
cdr3_nt: TGTGCCAGCAGTTACTCCGGGGACAGGGTGTTAAATGAGCAGTTCTTC

d_call: TRBD1
v_call: TRBV5-1
j_call: TRBJ1-1
clone_size: .
cdr3_aa: CASSLGQLRRNTEAFF
cdr3_nt: TGCGCCAGCAGCCTGGGACAGCTCCGCCGGAACACTGAAGCTTTCTTT

d_call: TRBD1
v_call: TRBV9
j_call: TRBJ1-6
clone_size: .
cdr3_aa: CASSRDRGQVNF
cdr3_nt: TGTGCCAGCAGCAGAGACAGGGGGCAAGTTAACTTT

d_call: .
v_call: TRBV11-2
j_call: TRBJ2-2
clone_size: .
cdr3_aa: CASSLHRNTGELFF
cdr3_nt: TGTGCCAGCAGCTTACATAGGAACACCGGGGAGCTGTTTTTT

d_call: .
v_call: TRBV30
j_call: TRBJ1-5
clone_size: .
cdr3_aa: CAWSGGSNQPQHF
cdr3_nt: TGTGCCTGGAGCGGGGGGAGCAATCAGCCCCAGCATTTT

d_call: TRBD1
v_call: TRBV10-2
j_call: TRBJ1-3
clone_size: .
cdr3_aa: CASSGPTGLGNTIYF
cdr3_nt: TGCGCCAGCAGTGGCCCGACAGGGCTGGGAAACACCATATATTTT

d_call: .
v_call: TRBV15
j_call: TRBJ2-1
clone_size: .
cdr3_aa: CATSLQGFSHNEQFF
cdr3_nt: TGTGCCACCAGCCTTCAGGGCTTTTCACATAATGAGCAGTTCTTC

d_call: TRBD1
v_call: TRBV28
j_call: TRBJ1-5
clone_size: .
cdr3_aa: CASSITGANQPQHF
cdr3_nt: TGTGCCAGCAGCATCACAGGGGCCAATCAGCCCCAGCATTTT

d_call: .
v_call: TRBV5-1
j_call: TRBJ1-4
clone_size: .
cdr3_aa: CASSFSSTNEKLFF
cdr3_nt: TGCGCCAGCAGCTTCTCCTCAACTAATGAAAAACTGTTTTTT

d_call: .
v_call: TRBV6-5
j_call: TRBJ2-2
clone_size: .
cdr3_aa: CASRRQGGNTGELFF
cdr3_nt: TGTGCCAGCAGGAGACAGGGAGGGAACACCGGGGAGCTGTTTTTT

d_call: .
v_call: TRBV2
j_call: TRBJ2-2
clone_size: .
cdr3_aa: CASSESVSSTGELFF
cdr3_nt: TGTGCCAGCAGTGAATCAGTGTCTTCCACCGGGGAGCTGTTTTTT

d_call: .
v_call: TRBV19
j_call: TRBJ1-5
clone_size: .
cdr3_aa: CASSMEGSQPQHF
cdr3_nt: TGTGCCAGTAGTATGGAGGGCTCCCAGCCCCAGCATTTT

d_call: .
v_call: TRBV19
j_call: TRBJ2-1
clone_size: .
cdr3_aa: CASSMANEQFF
cdr3_nt: TGTGCCAGTAGTATGGCTAATGAGCAGTTCTTC

d_call: TRBD2
v_call: TRBV28
j_call: TRBJ2-1
clone_size: many
cdr3_aa: CASDGGGSYNEQFF
cdr3_nt: TGTGCCAGTGATGGTGGCGGGAGCTACAATGAGCAGTTCTTC

d_call: .
v_call: TRBV4-2
j_call: TRBJ1-5
clone_size: few
cdr3_aa: CASSQGAPSNQPQHF
cdr3_nt: TGTGCCAGCAGCCAAGGGGCCCCTAGCAATCAGCCCCAGCATTTT

d_call: TRBD1
v_call: TRBV28
j_call: TRBJ1-5
clone_size: .
cdr3_aa: CASSFNRGFQPQHF
cdr3_nt: TGTGCCAGCAGTTTTAACAGGGGTTTTCAGCCCCAGCATTTT

d_call: TRBD2
v_call: TRBV2
j_call: TRBJ2-7
clone_size: .
cdr3_aa: CASRRGGSGYEQYF
cdr3_nt: TGTGCCAGCCGACGGGGGGGCTCGGGGTACGAGCAGTACTTC

d_call: .
v_call: TRBV18
j_call: TRBJ1-6
clone_size: .
cdr3_aa: CASSPDSTPLHF
cdr3_nt: TGTGCCAGCTCACCGGACAGCACACCCCTCCACTTT

d_call: .
v_call: TRBV6-5
j_call: TRBJ1-1
clone_size: .
cdr3_aa: CASSSAGGIEAFF
cdr3_nt: TGTGCCAGCAGTTCCGCGGGGGGGATTGAAGCTTTCTTT

d_call: TRBD1
v_call: TRBV5-8
j_call: TRBJ2-1
clone_size: .
cdr3_aa: CASSLRDSAFSEQFF
cdr3_nt: TGTGCCAGCAGCTTGAGGGACAGCGCGTTTTCTGAGCAGTTCTTC

d_call: TRBD2
v_call: TRBV10-3
j_call: TRBJ2-1
clone_size: .
cdr3_aa: CAISDPGTSSNEQFF
cdr3_nt: TGTGCCATCAGTGACCCTGGGACTAGCTCCAATGAGCAGTTCTTC